One and the same sample provided the 14 T cell receptor beta chains below, sequenced in a study of T-cell reconstitution after alpha-beta-depleted transplantation in children. Molecular barcoding with unique molecular identifiers was used for the TCRbeta library. TCRdb reanalysed the PCR reads using MiXCR and keeps one entry per CDR3 protein. The sample includes 500,000 or so distinct CDR3 sequences, 9.5% to 12% of them seen just once. Sequenced here: PBMCs, mostly from graft donor cells, sampled 180 days after TCRalphabeta/CD19-depleted stem cell transplant. The source of these receptors is a female patient aged 2-9 years who had a stem cell transplant for aplastic anemia, so the T cells may come from the graft donor.

This clonotype was recorded many times. The chain uses TRBV7-8 and TRBJ2-1, with D maybe TRBD2 (5 bases). The V gene lost 5 bases and the J gene lost 10 bases, with 12 bases spanning the gap. Germline CDR1 reads SGHVS; CDR2 reads FQNEAQ. The CDR3 has 12 residues. The CDR3, as DNA: TGTGCCAGCAGCCCAACCTCTAGCGAGCAGTTCTTC. Protein product: CASSPTSSEQFF.

This clonotype turned up a few times. V gene TRBV4-1 combines with J gene TRBJ2-3; 7 bases are shared with TRBD2. In germline, CDR1 is MGHRA, CDR2 YSYEKL. Trimming took 3 bases from V and 3 from J; bases not matched to a gene: 6. The CDR3 is 15 amino acids. This CDR3 is CASSQDPRETDTQYF. CDR3 nucleotide sequence: TGCGCCAGCAGCCAGGATCCGCGGGAGACAGATACGCAGTATTTT.

The genes are TRBV7-9 and TRBJ2-7; perhaps TRBD1 as D (6 bases). Germline V CDR1 and CDR2: SEHNR, FQNEAQ (reference sequence). The CDR3 is 17 residues long. The V and J ends lost 3 bases and 3 bases respectively, with 21 bases between them. The CDR3 reads CASSFGRGQGPNYEQYF. Written as DNA, the CDR3 is TGTGCCAGCAGCTTCGGCAGGGGCCAGGGGCCGAACTACGAGCAGTACTTC.

This chain uses TRBV20-1 with TRBJ2-1, with D perhaps matching TRBD1 or TRBD2 (5 bases each). Trimming removed 5 bases from V and 9 bases from J, with 20 bases in between. The CDR3 consists of 14 residues. Germline V gene data show CDR1 as DFQATT and CDR2 as SNEGSKA (reference sequence). The CDR3 DNA is TGCAGTGCTGGCCGGGACCCGATAAGTGCTGAGCAGTTCTTC. It yields the protein CSAGRDPISAEQFF.

The genes are TRBV28 and TRBJ2-2; 7 positions match TRBD1. The V segment lost 6 bases and the J segment 3 bases; nucleotides outside the gene matches: 7. Germline V CDR1 and CDR2: MDHEN, SYDVKM. CDR3 length: 15 residues. DNA of the CDR3: TGTGCCAGCAGGTTCGTGGGGACAGACACCGGGGAGCTGTTTTTT. It codes for CASRFVGTDTGELFF.

The sample holds a few counts of this clonotype. This chain uses TRBV24-1 with TRBJ2-3; 9 bases line up with TRBD2. Germline CDR1 is KGHDR and CDR2 is SFDVKD. The CDR3 totals 18 residues. With 1 base clipped from V and 2 bases from J, the junction kept 9 bases outside the gene matches. For the CDR3, the DNA is TGTGCCACCAGTGATTTCCGACTAGCGGACGAAGACACAGATACGCAGTATTTT. It specifies CATSDFRLADEDTDTQYF.

This clonotype was seen a few times. This chain uses TRBV21-1 with TRBJ2-7; no DNA check was done on the table's D call, TRBD2. TRBV21-1 is a documented pseudogene. The length of the CDR3 is 19 residues. The CDR3 protein is CASSTVGLAGGPPSYEQYV. CDR3 in DNA: TGTGCCAGCAGCACAGTGGGACTAGCGGGAGGCCCGCCCTCCTACGAGCAGTACGTC.

Only a few counts were recorded for this clonotype. The chain links TRBV12-3 or TRBV12-4 to TRBJ1-2, with a possible D match to TRBD1 (5 bases). Trimming left V 6 bases short and J 2 bases short, with 10 bases between. This CDR3 has 13 residues. The CDR3 bases are TGTGCCAGCAGGAGGGGCCAAAACTATGGCTACACCTTC. Translation: CASRRGQNYGYTF.

The V and J genes are TRBV27 and TRBJ1-2; maybe TRBD1 (5 bases). The length of the CDR3 is 14 residues. The ends were cut back, 8 bases at V and 4 bases at J, with 17 bases in the middle. The germline gives CDR1 MNHEY, CDR2 SMNVEV (reference sequence). The CDR3 here is CASASGGGTYGYTF. The CDR3 nucleotides are TGTGCCAGCGCTTCTGGGGGGGGAACCTATGGCTACACCTTC.

This clonotype was detected a few times. One end of the junction is discordant with germline, which a read error may explain. The chain combines TRBV28 with TRBJ2-5; TRBD2 is a possible D gene (6 bases). The CDR3 sequence is 12 residues long. Germline V lookup: CDR1 MDHEN, CDR2 SYDVKM. CDR3 DNA sequence: TGTGCCAGCAGTTTGTACTACTCCGGACTAACCTTC. Encoded protein: CASSLYYSGLTF.

This clonotype was recorded a few times. V usage is TRBV28 and J usage is TRBJ2-7; 15 bases agree with TRBD2. The germline V gene encodes CDR1 MDHEN and CDR2 SYDVKM. V dropped 1 base and J dropped 3; count of bases not matched to a gene: 13. The CDR3 totals 20 residues. The CDR3 is CASSLFPGLAGGSKRYEQYF. In DNA, the CDR3 is TGTGCCAGCAGTTTATTTCCCGGACTAGCGGGAGGGTCAAAACGCTACGAGCAGTACTTC. Full variable domain (outside the CDR3, taken from reference TRBV28 and TRBJ2-7): DVKVTQSSRYLVKRTGEKVFLECVQDMDHENMFWYRQDPGLGLRLIYFSYDVKMKEKGDIPEGYSVSREKKERFSLILESASTNQTSMYLCASSLFPGLAGGSKRYEQYFGPGTRLTVT.

In this sample, this clonotype turned up many times. The chain has TRBV29-1 and TRBJ2-1; maybe TRBD1 (7 bases). V dropped 7 bases and J dropped 4 bases, with 14 bases sitting between them. Germline CDR1 SQVTM, CDR2 ANQGSEA. The CDR3 spans 13 residues. In DNA form, the CDR3 reads TGCAGCGGGGACAGCGGGTTGTACAATGAGCAGTTCTTC. Its protein is CSGDSGLYNEQFF.

The chain carries TRBV5-1 and TRBJ2-1; 13 nucleotides match TRBD2. Germline CDR1 and CDR2: SGHRS and YFSETQ. V trimming: 4 bases; J trimming: 8 bases; junction bases outside the gene matches: 9. This CDR3 is built from 16 residues. The CDR3 loop is CASSGPTSGRTDEQFF. CDR3 sequence (DNA): TGCGCCAGCAGCGGCCCGACTAGCGGGAGGACAGATGAGCAGTTCTTC.

This chain uses TRBV29-1 with TRBJ2-5, with TRBD2 matching over 7 bases. The germline CDR1 and CDR2 sequences are SQVTM and ANQGSEA. This CDR3 spans 11 amino acids. J gave up 5 bases and V 4 bases, and 1 base lay outside the gene matches. The chain's CDR3 is CSVGLAETQYF. Written as DNA, the CDR3 is TGCAGCGTTGGACTAGCTGAGACCCAGTACTTC.